One sample yielded the 27 T cell receptor beta chains listed below, sequenced in a study of shared clonotypes between healthy human individuals. Data came from immunoSEQ multiplex PCR; TCRdb stores just in-frame clones and leaves some out. The sample shows roughly 2.5 million clones, more than 80% of them seen only once. The sample was naive CD4+ T cells sorted from blood. Subset: CD45RA+ positively selected. The receptor set was obtained from a man between 18 and 29 years old in good health.

V and J are TRBV5-1 and TRBJ2-5, with D perhaps given as TRBD1 or TRBD2 (5 bases each). Germline V gene sequence: CDR1 SGHRS, CDR2 YFSETQ. Trimming took off 5 bases at V and 1 base at J, with 15 bases between the two ends. The CDR3 is 15 residues long. For the CDR3, the DNA is TGCGCCAGCAGGAGGGACCTAGGAGGCCAAGAGACCCAGTACTTC. Its translation: CASRRDLGGQETQYF.

This chain uses TRBV11-2 with TRBJ2-2; perhaps TRBD2 as D (7 bases). Germline values: CDR1 SGHAT, CDR2 FQNNGV. This CDR3 spans 17 amino acids. With 4 bases removed from V and 0 bases from J, the gap between germline ends came to 15 bases. CDR3 nucleotide sequence: TGTGCCAGCAGCTGGAGTAGGGGGGGAGCGAACACCGGGGAGCTGTTTTTT. Its translation: CASSWSRGGANTGELFF.

The chain links TRBV14 to TRBJ2-2, with a weak D call TRBD2 (6 bases). V shed 0 bases and J shed 6 bases, with 23 bases lying between them. The germline gives CDR1 SGHDN, CDR2 FVKESK. This CDR3 spans 19 amino acids. The CDR3 sequence is CASSQEGKISGPFAGELFF. The CDR3 DNA is TGTGCCAGCAGCCAAGAAGGAAAGATAAGCGGGCCGTTTGCCGGGGAGCTGTTTTTT. The variable domain in full, with the rest retrieved from reference TRBV14 and TRBJ2-2, is EAGVTQFPSHSVIEKGQTVTLRCDPISGHDNLYWYRRVMGKEIKFLLHFVKESKQDESGMPNNRFLAERTGGTYSTLKVQPAELEDSGVYFCASSQEGKISGPFAGELFFGEGSRLTVL.

This rearrangement joins TRBV28 to TRBJ2-4; 10 bases match TRBD1. The CDR3 spans 16 residues. Germline V gene sequence: CDR1 MDHEN, CDR2 SYDVKM. V lost 4 bases and J lost 6; bases outside the gene matches: 9. This CDR3 reads CASSSNSGQGTNIQYF. The DNA of the CDR3 is TGTGCCAGCAGTTCAAACTCGGGACAGGGGACAAACATTCAGTACTTC.

CDR3 protein: CASSRPPGSTDTQYF. In DNA form, the CDR3 reads TGTGCCAGCAGCCGCCCCCCAGGGAGCACAGATACGCAGTATTTT. The chain employs TRBV7-9 and TRBJ2-3, with D perhaps TRBD1 (5 bases). Germline CDR1 SEHNR, CDR2 FQNEAQ (reference sequence). This CDR3 has 15 amino acids. Trimming took 5 bases from V and 0 from J, leaving 12 bases between them.

The chain has TRBV10-3 and TRBJ1-6; D may be TRBD1 (6 bases). V lost 5 bases to trimming and J lost 1 base, with 12 bases between them. CDR1 ENHRY and CDR2 SYGVKD come from the germline V gene. This CDR3 spans 16 amino acids. The CDR3, as DNA: TGTGCCATCAGTTCAGGGGAGGCGTCCTATAATTCACCCCTCCACTTT. It encodes CAISSGEASYNSPLHF.

This clone has more than one count but fewer than ten. This chain links TRBV7-2 with TRBJ1-6; D is perhaps TRBD1 (5 bases). CDR1 and CDR2 (germline): SGHTA, FQGNSA. Trimming left V 5 bases short and J 8 bases short, with 13 bases between. There are 14 residues in the CDR3. CDR3: CASSRRVLDSPLHF. DNA of the CDR3: TGTGCCAGCAGCCGCAGGGTCCTGGATTCACCCCTCCACTTT.

The CDR3 DNA sequence: TGCGCCAGCAGGGACAGGACGGCGAACACTGAAGCTTTCTTT. It is translated as CASRDRTANTEAFF. This chain links TRBV5-1 with TRBJ1-1, with 7 bases aligning to TRBD1. From germline, CDR1 is SGHRS and CDR2 YFSETQ. CDR3 length equals 14 residues. The trim removed 5 bases at V and 1 base at J, leaving 5 bases unmatched.

This chain uses TRBV30 with TRBJ1-3, with D unresolved. CDR1 and CDR2 (germline): GTSNPN, SVGIG (reference sequence). The CDR3 is 14 residues long. Trimming took off 3 bases at V and 0 bases at J, with 9 bases between the two ends. DNA for the CDR3: TGTGCCTGGAGGGGCTCAAACTCTGGAAACACCATATATTTT. Translated: CAWRGSNSGNTIYF. Filled out from reference TRBV30 and TRBJ1-3, the complete variable domain reads SQTIHQWPATLVQPVGSPLSLECTVEGTSNPNLYWYRQAAGRGLQLLFYSVGIGQISSEVPQNLSASRPQDRQFILSSKKLLLSDSGFYLCAWRGSNSGNTIYFGEGSWLTVV.

This chain connects TRBV10-1 to TRBJ2-3; maybe TRBD2 (6 bases). V lost 8 bases to trimming and J lost 4 bases, with 16 bases between them. There are 14 residues in the CDR3. The germline CDR1 and CDR2 sequences are WNHNN and SYGVQD (reference sequence). DNA for the CDR3: TGCGCCAGCCCCTCCGGCCTAGCGTCAGATACGCAGTATTTT. It yields the protein CASPSGLASDTQYF.

A few counts support this clone. The chain employs TRBV4-3 and TRBJ1-1, with 8 bases that match TRBD1. The CDR3 runs to 15 residues. The J segment lost 1 base and the V segment lost 4 bases, leaving 5 bases of the junction unmatched. Germline assignment: CDR1 LGHNA and CDR2 YSLEER. Here the CDR3 reads CASSLLGTGNTEAFF. The DNA for the CDR3 is TGCGCCAGCAGCCTCTTAGGGACAGGGAACACTGAAGCTTTCTTT.

The rearrangement joins TRBV7-9 to TRBJ2-3; 9 bases map to TRBD1. The germline V gene has CDR1 SEHNR and CDR2 FQNEAQ (reference sequence). With V trimmed by 1 base and J by 11 bases, 4 bases remained unmatched. There are 13 residues in the CDR3. Here the CDR3 reads CASSLGDRVVQYF. The CDR3 DNA sequence: TGTGCCAGCAGCTTAGGGGACAGGGTTGTGCAGTATTTT. Drawing the rest from reference TRBV7-9 and TRBJ2-3, the complete variable domain is DTGVSQNPRHKITKRGQNVTFRCDPISEHNRLYWYRQTLGQGPEFLTYFQNEAQLEKSRLLSDRFSAERPKGSFSTLEIQRTEQGDSAMYLCASSLGDRVVQYFGPGTRLTVL.

The chain has TRBV9 and TRBJ1-3; no clear D. CDR3 length: 15 amino acids. V was pared by 1 base and J by 0 bases, with 8 bases between. From germline, CDR1 is SGDLS and CDR2 YYNGEE. CDR3 loop: CASSVQAASGNTIYF. In nucleotides, the CDR3 is TGTGCCAGCAGCGTACAGGCTGCCTCTGGAAACACCATATATTTT.

The V and J genes are TRBV19 and TRBJ1-1; no clear D gene. This CDR3 is built from 14 residues. V lost 8 bases, J lost 0 bases, and 13 bases lay in between. In germline, CDR1 is LNHDA, CDR2 SQIVND (reference sequence). The CDR3: CASAPIGVNTEAFF. CDR3 nucleotides: TGTGCCAGTGCGCCGATCGGAGTGAACACTGAAGCTTTCTTT.

The rearrangement links TRBV28 to TRBJ2-7, with D hard to call. The V gene lost 2 bases and the J gene lost 2 bases, with 10 bases spanning the gap. Looked up from germline, CDR1 is MDHEN and CDR2 is SYDVKM. The CDR3 runs 14 residues. The CDR3 DNA follows: TGTGCCAGCAGTTTACTACGGGCGGCCTACGAGCAGTACTTC. Residues: CASSLLRAAYEQYF.

DNA for the CDR3: TGTGCCAGCAGCTTAGATGGCCGAAACACCATATATTTT. Translating it yields CASSLDGRNTIYF. The chain has TRBV7-6 and TRBJ1-3; D not certain. Trimming took 1 base from V and 5 from J, leaving 6 bases between them. The CDR3 has 13 amino acids. CDR1 is SGHVS, CDR2 FNYEAQ, per germline.

Details on this clone: This same CDR3 is encoded by further DNA sequences in the sample. The chain links TRBV18 to TRBJ2-3, with D possibly being TRBD1 or TRBD2 (5 bases each). Trimming cost V 1 base and J 0 bases, with 8 bases left between them. The germline V gene has CDR1 KGHSH and CDR2 LQKENI. CDR3 length equals 15 residues. In DNA form, the CDR3 reads TGTGCCAGCTCACCACGGGACCGAAGCACAGATACGCAGTATTTT. Protein sequence: CASSPRDRSTDTQYF.

The rearrangement uses TRBV7-2 and TRBJ2-5; the D call may be TRBD1 or TRBD2 (5 bases each). The CDR3 is 13 amino acids. Trimming took off 5 bases at V and 5 bases at J, with 12 bases between the two ends. Germline CDR1 reads SGHTA; CDR2 reads FQGNSA. CDR3 DNA sequence: TGTGCCAGCAGCCCCTGGGGACGGGAGACCCAGTACTTC. Protein: CASSPWGRETQYF.

V is TRBV10-2 and J is TRBJ2-6; 9 positions match TRBD1. This CDR3 comprises 16 residues. CDR1 is WSHSY and CDR2 is SAAADI in the germline V gene. The V segment lost 6 bases and the J segment 0 bases; nucleotides outside the gene matches: 3. The CDR3 region is CASRTGGFSGANVLTF. For the CDR3, the DNA is TGCGCCAGCAGGACAGGGGGTTTCTCTGGGGCCAACGTCCTGACTTTC.

The gene calls are TRBV7-9 and TRBJ2-5, with TRBD1 matching over 12 bases. CDR1 SEHNR and CDR2 FQNEAQ come from the germline V gene (reference sequence). This CDR3 has 15 residues. Trimming at V came to 5 bases and at J to 4 bases, leaving 5 bases not matched to a gene. Written as DNA, the CDR3 is TGTGCCAGCAGCCCCTGGGACAGGGGGCGAGAGACCCAGTACTTC. Translated, it gives CASSPWDRGRETQYF.

This rearrangement joins TRBV6-1 to TRBJ2-2; D is possibly TRBD2 (5 bases). CDR1 MNHNS and CDR2 SASEGT come from the germline V gene. V dropped 8 bases and J dropped 1 base, with 5 bases sitting between them. CDR3 length: 12 residues. CDR3 DNA: TGTGCCAGCGGGAGGAACACCGGGGAGCTGTTTTTT. Protein sequence: CASGRNTGELFF.

The V gene is TRBV21-1, the J gene TRBJ2-1; the listed D gene, TRBD2, was not tested against the DNA. TRBV21-1 has pseudogene status. The CDR3 sequence is 17 residues long. The chain's CDR3 is CASSKEGGPRLHNEQFF. The CDR3 region has the DNA TGTGCCAGCAGCAAAGAGGGGGGGCCGAGACTCCACAATGAGCAGTTCTTC.

In regard to this clone: Other nucleotide sequences in the sample specify the same CDR3. The J gene is TRBJ2-1, the V gene TRBV9, with TRBD2 matching 10 bases. This CDR3 comprises 18 residues. The J segment lost 0 bases and the V segment lost 0 bases, leaving 6 bases of the junction unmatched. Germline CDR1 is SGDLS and CDR2 is YYNGEE. The CDR3 is CASSVASGGPSSYNEQFF. CDR3 coding DNA: TGTGCCAGCAGCGTAGCTAGCGGGGGCCCGAGCTCCTACAATGAGCAGTTCTTC.

The rearrangement uses TRBV18 and TRBJ2-3; TRBD2 is a possible D gene (5 bases). Trimming took off 2 bases at V and 5 bases at J, with 14 bases between the two ends. Germline loops: CDR1 KGHSH, CDR2 LQKENI. This CDR3 comprises 15 residues. The CDR3 loop reads CASSPYASYGDTQYF. The CDR3 DNA reads as TGTGCCAGCTCACCATACGCTAGCTATGGAGATACGCAGTATTTT. Variable domain in full (rest from reference TRBV18 and TRBJ2-3): NAGVMQNPRHLVRRRGQEARLRCSPMKGHSHVYWYRQLPEEGLKFMVYLQKENIIDESGMPKERFSAEFPKEGPSILRIQQVVRGDSAAYFCASSPYASYGDTQYFGPGTRLTVL.

The chain carries TRBV30 and TRBJ1-3; the match to TRBD1 covers 9 bases. The germline CDR1 and CDR2 sequences are GTSNPN and SVGIG (reference sequence). Trimming removed 3 bases from V and 4 bases from J; junction bases left unmatched: 19. The CDR3 is 19 residues long. The chain's CDR3 is CAWSLLTNTGTGYGNTIYF. The CDR3 nucleotides read TGTGCCTGGAGCCTGTTAACTAATACCGGGACAGGGTACGGAAACACCATATATTTT.

The chain uses TRBV6-6 and TRBJ2-1; TRBD1 agrees at 9 bases. Germline loops: CDR1 MNHNY, CDR2 SVGAGI (reference sequence). V was pared by 6 bases and J by 7 bases, with 10 bases of the junction left unmatched. The CDR3 is 15 residues long. The CDR3 loop reads CASSGQGPRVNEQFF. The CDR3 nucleotides read TGTGCCAGCAGCGGACAGGGGCCGCGGGTGAATGAGCAGTTCTTC.

The chain carries TRBV7-2 and TRBJ1-5; D not certain. V was trimmed by 5 bases and J by 1 base, leaving 12 bases between them. The germline V gene has CDR1 SGHTA and CDR2 FQGNSA. The CDR3 runs to 15 residues. CDR3 bases: TGTGCCAGCAGCCCCGACCCTAACAGCAATCAGCCCCAGCATTTT. Its protein is CASSPDPNSNQPQHF. Looking up the rest from reference TRBV7-2 and TRBJ1-5 gives the full variable domain: GAGVSQSPSNKVTEKGKDVELRCDPISGHTALYWYRQSLGQGLEFLIYFQGNSAPDKSGLPSDRFSAERTGGSVSTLTIQRTQQEDSAVYLCASSPDPNSNQPQHFGDGTRLSIL.